This entry concerns a single TCR beta chain. The data stem from a study of blood T cell repertoires in COVID-19. In the study overall: The samples span acute and convalescent COVID-19 from the United States, Italy and Spain. T cells, B-cell-depleted T cells, or PBMCs provided the cDNA or gDNA that served as material.

Germline V gene data show CDR1 as MNHEY and CDR2 as SMNVEV (reference sequence). The CDR3 is made up of 18 amino acids. With 4 bases clipped from V and 0 bases from J, the junction kept 11 bases outside the gene matches. How the authors handled the data: Amplification of reference gene primers provided the estimated nucleated cell counts. Sequenced by immunoSEQ multiplex PCR; TCRdb stores in-frame clones only, minus some. V, J and clone size are those of that table, while D and trimming were read from the DNA. This sample has more than 55,000 clones; around 87% occur once, and the top ten carry about 7%.

Sequencing was done on a sample of peripheral blood. This sequence originates from a man aged 55 to 69 with active or convalescent COVID-19. The rearrangement uses TRBV27 and TRBJ2-7, with 11 bases lining up with TRBD2. The CDR3: CASSSPGTSGPSSYEQYF. In DNA, the CDR3 is TGTGCCAGCAGTTCCCCCGGGACTAGCGGACCGAGCTCCTACGAGCAGTACTTC.